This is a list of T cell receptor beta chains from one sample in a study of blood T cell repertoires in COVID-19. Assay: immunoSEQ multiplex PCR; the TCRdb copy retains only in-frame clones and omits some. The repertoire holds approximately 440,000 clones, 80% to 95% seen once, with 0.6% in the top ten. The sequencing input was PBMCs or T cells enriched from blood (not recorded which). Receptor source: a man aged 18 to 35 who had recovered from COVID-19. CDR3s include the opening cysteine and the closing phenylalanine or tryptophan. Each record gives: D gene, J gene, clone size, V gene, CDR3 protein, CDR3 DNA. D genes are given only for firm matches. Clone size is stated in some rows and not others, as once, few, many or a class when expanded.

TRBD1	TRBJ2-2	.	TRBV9	CASSVRQGATGELFF	TGTGCCAGCAGCGTACGACAGGGGGCAACCGGGGAGCTGTTTTTT
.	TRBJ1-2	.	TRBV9	CASSAHRDYGYTF	TGTGCCAGCAGCGCTCACCGCGACTATGGCTACACCTTC
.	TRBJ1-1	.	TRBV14	CASSQEPPTRGNRAFF	TGTGCCAGCAGCCAAGAGCCGCCGACGAGGGGGAATCGAGCTTTCTTT
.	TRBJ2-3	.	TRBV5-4	CASRSDSSTDTQYF	TGTGCCAGCAGAAGCGATTCTAGCACAGATACGCAGTATTTT
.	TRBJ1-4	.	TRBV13	CASSLKQGRGEKLFF	TGTGCCAGCAGCTTAAAACAGGGACGGGGTGAAAAACTGTTTTTT
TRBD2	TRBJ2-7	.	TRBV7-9	CASSSREGHLYEQYF	TGTGCCAGCAGCTCGCGGGAGGGCCACTTATACGAGCAGTACTTC
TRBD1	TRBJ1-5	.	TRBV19	CASSSTGTGYQPQHF	TGTGCCAGTAGTTCCACCGGGACAGGGTACCAGCCCCAGCATTTT
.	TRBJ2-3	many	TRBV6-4	CASSDSRDTDTQYF	TGTGCCAGCAGTGACTCGAGGGACACAGATACGCAGTATTTT
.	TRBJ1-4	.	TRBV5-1	CASSENEKLFF	TGCGCCAGCAGCGAGAATGAAAAACTGTTTTTT
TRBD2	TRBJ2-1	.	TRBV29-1	CSATGTSAYNEQFF	TGCAGCGCAACCGGGACTAGCGCCTACAATGAGCAGTTCTTC
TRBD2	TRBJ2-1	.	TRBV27	CASSLSTGGLYNEQFF	TGTGCCAGCAGTTTATCCACGGGAGGGCTCTACAATGAGCAGTTCTTC
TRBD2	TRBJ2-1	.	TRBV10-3	CAISEGLALHNEQFF	TGTGCCATCAGTGAGGGACTAGCACTCCACAATGAGCAGTTCTTC
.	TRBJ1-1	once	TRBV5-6	CASSLDPAGTEAFF	TGTGCCAGCAGCTTGGATCCTGCGGGCACTGAAGCTTTCTTT
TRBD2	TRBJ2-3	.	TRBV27	CASSLYPGRATGLNPDTQYF	TGTGCCAGCAGTTTATATCCCGGGAGGGCCACCGGTTTAAATCCAGATACGCAGTATTTT
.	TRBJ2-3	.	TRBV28	CASTTGDGSTDTQYF	TGTGCCAGCACTACCGGAGACGGAAGCACAGATACGCAGTATTTT
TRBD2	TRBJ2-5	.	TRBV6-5	CASSPDWGGETQYF	TGTGCCAGCAGTCCAGACTGGGGGGGGGAGACCCAGTACTTC
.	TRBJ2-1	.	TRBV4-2	CASSQDPRGAGEGLNEQFF	TGTGCCAGCAGCCAAGATCCGAGGGGGGCGGGAGAGGGGCTCAATGAGCAGTTCTTC
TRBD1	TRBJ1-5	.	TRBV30	CALLRTRDSNSNQPQHF	TGTGCCTTATTGCGGACAAGGGACAGCAATAGCAATCAGCCCCAGCATTTT
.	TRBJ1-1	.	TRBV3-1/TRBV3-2	CASSRGGEGKLTEAFF	TGTGCCAGCAGCCGGGGAGGGGAAGGAAAGCTCACTGAAGCTTTCTTT
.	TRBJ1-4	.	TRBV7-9	CASSLIGEEKLFF	TGTGCCAGCAGCTTGATAGGGGAAGAAAAACTGTTTTTT
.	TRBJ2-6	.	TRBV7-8	CASSLVDLLSGANVLTF	TGTGCCAGCAGCTTAGTAGATCTACTCTCTGGGGCCAACGTCCTGACTTTC
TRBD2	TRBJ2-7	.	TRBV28	CASSLAGGPYEQYF	TGTGCCAGCAGCCTAGCGGGAGGGCCCTACGAGCAGTACTTC